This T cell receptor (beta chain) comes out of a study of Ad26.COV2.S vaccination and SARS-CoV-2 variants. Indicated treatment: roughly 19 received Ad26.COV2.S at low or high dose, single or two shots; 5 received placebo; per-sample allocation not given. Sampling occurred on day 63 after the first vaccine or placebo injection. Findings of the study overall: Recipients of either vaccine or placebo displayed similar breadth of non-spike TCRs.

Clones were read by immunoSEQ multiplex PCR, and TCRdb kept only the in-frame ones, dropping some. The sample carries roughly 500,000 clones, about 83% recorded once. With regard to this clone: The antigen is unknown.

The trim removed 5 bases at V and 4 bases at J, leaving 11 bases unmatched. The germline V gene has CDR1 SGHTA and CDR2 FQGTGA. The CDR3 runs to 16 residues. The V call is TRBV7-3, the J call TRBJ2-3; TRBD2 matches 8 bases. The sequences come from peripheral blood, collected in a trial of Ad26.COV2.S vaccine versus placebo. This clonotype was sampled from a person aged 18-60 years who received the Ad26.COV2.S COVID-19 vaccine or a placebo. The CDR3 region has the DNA TGTGCCAGCAGCCGTGGGCTAGCGGGTTTAGCAGATACGCAGTATTTT. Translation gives CASSRGLAGLADTQYF.